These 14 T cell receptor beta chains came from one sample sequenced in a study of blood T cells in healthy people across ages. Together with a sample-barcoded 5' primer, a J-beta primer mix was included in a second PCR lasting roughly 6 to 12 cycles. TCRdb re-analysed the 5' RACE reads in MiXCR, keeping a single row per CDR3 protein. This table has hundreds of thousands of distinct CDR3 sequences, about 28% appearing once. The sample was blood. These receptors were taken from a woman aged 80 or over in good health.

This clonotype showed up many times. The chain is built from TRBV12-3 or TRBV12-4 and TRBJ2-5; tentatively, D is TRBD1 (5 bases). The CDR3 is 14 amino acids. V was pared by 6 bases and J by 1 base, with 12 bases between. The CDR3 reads CASSQGFSQETQYF. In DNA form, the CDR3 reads TGTGCCAGCAGCCAGGGTTTCTCCCAAGAGACCCAGTACTTC.

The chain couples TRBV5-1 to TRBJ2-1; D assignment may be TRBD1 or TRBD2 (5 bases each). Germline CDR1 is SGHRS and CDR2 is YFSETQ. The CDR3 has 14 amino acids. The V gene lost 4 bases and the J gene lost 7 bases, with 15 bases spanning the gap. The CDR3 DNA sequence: TGCGCCAGCAGCGGCGCCGGGGCAACTAATGAGCAGTTCTTC. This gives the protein CASSGAGATNEQFF.

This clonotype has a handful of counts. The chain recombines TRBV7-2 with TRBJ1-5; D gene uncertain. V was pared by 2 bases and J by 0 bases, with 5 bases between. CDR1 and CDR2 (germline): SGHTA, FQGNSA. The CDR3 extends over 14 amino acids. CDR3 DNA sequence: TGTGCCAGCAGCTTAATGTATAGCAATCAGCCCCAGCATTTT. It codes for CASSLMYSNQPQHF.

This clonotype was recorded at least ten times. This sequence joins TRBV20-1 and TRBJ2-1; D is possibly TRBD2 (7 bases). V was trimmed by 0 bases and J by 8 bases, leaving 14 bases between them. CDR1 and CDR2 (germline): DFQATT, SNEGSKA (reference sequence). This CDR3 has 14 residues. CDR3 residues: CSARDGGARDEQFF. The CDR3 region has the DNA TGCAGTGCTAGAGATGGGGGGGCGCGAGATGAGCAGTTCTTC.

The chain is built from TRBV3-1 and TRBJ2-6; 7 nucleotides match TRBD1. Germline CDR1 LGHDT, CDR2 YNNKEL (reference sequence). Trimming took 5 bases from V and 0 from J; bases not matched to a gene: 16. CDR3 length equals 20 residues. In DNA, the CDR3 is TGTGCCAGCAGCTTAAGTGGAATTCGGACAGGAGCCTCTGGGGCCAACGTCCTGACTTTC. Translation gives CASSLSGIRTGASGANVLTF.

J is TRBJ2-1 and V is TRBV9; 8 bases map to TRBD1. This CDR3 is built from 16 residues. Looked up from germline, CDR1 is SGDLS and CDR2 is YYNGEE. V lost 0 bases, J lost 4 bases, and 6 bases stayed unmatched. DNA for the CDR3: TGTGCCAGCAGCGTAGAGGGCAGGGGGCGATACAATGAGCAGTTCTTC. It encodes CASSVEGRGRYNEQFF.

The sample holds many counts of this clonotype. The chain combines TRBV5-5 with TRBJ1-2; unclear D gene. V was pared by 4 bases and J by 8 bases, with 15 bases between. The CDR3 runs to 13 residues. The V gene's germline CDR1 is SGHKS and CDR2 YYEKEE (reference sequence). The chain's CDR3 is CASSVATTGGYTF. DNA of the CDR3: TGTGCCAGCAGCGTTGCTACCACGGGAGGCTACACCTTC.

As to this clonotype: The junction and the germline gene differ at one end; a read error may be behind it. The CDR3 DNA is TGTGCTAGCAGTTTATCGGGACTAGCGGGAAATGAGCAGTTCTTC. Translated: CASSLSGLAGNEQFF. The J gene is TRBJ2-1, the V gene TRBV6-5, with TRBD2 matching 13 bases. Germline V gives CDR1 MNHEY, CDR2 SVGAGI. This CDR3 spans 15 amino acids.

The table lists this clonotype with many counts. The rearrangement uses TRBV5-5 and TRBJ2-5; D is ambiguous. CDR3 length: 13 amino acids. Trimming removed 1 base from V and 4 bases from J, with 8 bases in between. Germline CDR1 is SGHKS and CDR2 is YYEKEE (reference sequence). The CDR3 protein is CASSLISGETQYF. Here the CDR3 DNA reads TGTGCCAGCAGCTTGATCAGTGGAGAGACCCAGTACTTC. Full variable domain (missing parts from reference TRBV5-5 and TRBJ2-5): DAGVTQSPTHLIKTRGQQVTLRCSPISGHKSVSWYQQVLGQGPQFIFQYYEKEERGRGNFPDRFSARQFPNYSSELNVNALLLGDSALYLCASSLISGETQYFGPGTRLLVL.

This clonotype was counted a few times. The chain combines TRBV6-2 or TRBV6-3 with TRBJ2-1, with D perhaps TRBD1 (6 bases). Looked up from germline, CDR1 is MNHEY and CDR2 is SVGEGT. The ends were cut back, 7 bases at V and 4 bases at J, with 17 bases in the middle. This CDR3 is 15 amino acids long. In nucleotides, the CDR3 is TGTGCCAGCAATCCCAAGGACAGACGATACAATGAGCAGTTCTTC. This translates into CASNPKDRRYNEQFF.

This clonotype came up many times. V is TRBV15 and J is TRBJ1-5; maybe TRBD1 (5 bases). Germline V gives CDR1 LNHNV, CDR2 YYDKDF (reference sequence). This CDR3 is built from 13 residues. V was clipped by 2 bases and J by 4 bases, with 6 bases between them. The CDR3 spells CATSRQGNQPQHF. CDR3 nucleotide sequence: TGTGCCACCAGCAGACAGGGAAATCAGCCCCAGCATTTT.

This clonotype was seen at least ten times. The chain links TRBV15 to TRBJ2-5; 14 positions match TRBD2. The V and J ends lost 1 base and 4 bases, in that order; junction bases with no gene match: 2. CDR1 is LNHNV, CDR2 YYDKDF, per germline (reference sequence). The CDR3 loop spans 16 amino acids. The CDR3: CATSRGGTSGGETQYF. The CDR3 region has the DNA TGTGCCACCAGCAGAGGGGGGACTAGCGGGGGAGAGACCCAGTACTTC.

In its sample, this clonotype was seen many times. The CDR3 nucleotides are TGTGCCAGCAGCTTGCCACAGGGGAAAAACATTCAGTACTTC. Its protein is CASSLPQGKNIQYF. The chain employs TRBV7-8 and TRBJ2-4, with 7 nucleotides matching TRBD1. Germline V gene sequence: CDR1 SGHVS, CDR2 FQNEAQ. Unmatched junction bases numbered 3, after V lost 3 bases and J lost 4 bases. The CDR3 runs 14 residues.

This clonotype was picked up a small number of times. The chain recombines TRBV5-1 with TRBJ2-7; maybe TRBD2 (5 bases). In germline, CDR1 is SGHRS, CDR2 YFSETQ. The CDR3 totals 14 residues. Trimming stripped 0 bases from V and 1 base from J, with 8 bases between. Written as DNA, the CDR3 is TGCGCCAGCAGCTTGGACTGGGAGTCCTACGAGCAGTACTTC. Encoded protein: CASSLDWESYEQYF.